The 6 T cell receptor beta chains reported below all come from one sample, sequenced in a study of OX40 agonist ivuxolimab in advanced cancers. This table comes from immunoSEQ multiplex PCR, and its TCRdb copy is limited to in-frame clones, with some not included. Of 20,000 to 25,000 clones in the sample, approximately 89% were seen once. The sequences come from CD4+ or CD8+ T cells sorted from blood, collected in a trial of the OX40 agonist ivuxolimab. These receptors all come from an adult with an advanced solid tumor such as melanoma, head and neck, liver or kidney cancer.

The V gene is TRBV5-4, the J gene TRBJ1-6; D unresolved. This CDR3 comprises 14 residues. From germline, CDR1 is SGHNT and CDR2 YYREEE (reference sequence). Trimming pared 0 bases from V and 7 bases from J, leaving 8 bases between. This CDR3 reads CASSLGYGNSPLHF. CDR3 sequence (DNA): TGTGCCAGCAGCTTGGGTTACGGAAATTCACCCCTCCACTTT. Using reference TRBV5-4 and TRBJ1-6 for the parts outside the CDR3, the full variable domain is ETGVTQSPTHLIKTRGQQVTLRCSSQSGHNTVSWYQQALGQGPQFIFQYYREEENGRGNFPPRFSGLQFPNYSSELNVNALELDDSALYLCASSLGYGNSPLHFGNGTRLTVT.

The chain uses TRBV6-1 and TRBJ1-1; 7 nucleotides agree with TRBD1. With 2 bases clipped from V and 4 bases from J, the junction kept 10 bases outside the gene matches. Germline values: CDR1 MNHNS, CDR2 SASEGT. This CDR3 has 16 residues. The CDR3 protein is CASSEQWGQGGTEAFF. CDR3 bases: TGTGCCAGCAGTGAACAATGGGGGCAGGGGGGCACTGAAGCTTTCTTT.

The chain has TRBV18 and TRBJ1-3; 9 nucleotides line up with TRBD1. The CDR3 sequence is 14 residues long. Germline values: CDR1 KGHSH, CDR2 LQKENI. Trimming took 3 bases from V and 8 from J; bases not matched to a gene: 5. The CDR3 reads CASSPGTGTDTIYF. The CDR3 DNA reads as TGTGCCAGCTCACCCGGGACAGGGACGGACACCATATATTTT.

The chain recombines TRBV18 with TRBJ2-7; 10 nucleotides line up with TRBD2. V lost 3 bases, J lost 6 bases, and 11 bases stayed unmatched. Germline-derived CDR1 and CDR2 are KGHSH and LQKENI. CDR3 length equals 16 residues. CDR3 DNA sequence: TGTGCCAGCTCACCCTTCATGAGCGGGAGGGCCCCCGAGCAGTACTTC. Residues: CASSPFMSGRAPEQYF.

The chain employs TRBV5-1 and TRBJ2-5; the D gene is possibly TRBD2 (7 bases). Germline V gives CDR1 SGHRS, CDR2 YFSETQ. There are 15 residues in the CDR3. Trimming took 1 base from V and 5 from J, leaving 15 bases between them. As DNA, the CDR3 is TGCGCCAGCAGCTTGACCCGGGGGGCGGGGGAGACCCAGTACTTC. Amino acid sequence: CASSLTRGAGETQYF.

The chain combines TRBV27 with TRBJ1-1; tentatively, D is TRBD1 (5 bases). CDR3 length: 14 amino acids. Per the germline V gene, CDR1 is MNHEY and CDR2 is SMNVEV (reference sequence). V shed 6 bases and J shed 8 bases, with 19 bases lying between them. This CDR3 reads CASRKPGPAKEAFF. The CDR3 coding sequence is TGTGCCAGCAGGAAACCGGGACCCGCAAAAGAAGCTTTCTTT.